Sequencing of this TCR beta chain was carried out in a study of cytomegalovirus exposure and HLA in healthy donors. Study results and caveats: First-cohort TCR clusters tended to co-occur in the roughly 120 validation repertoires, a later analysis found. Reported performance of the classifier showed diagnosis of cytomegalovirus status with high specificity and sensitivity. Altogether, 150 or so TCR beta chains were recorded as cytomegalovirus-associated.

Regarding this clone: What it binds is unknown.

Profiling relied on immunoSEQ multiplex PCR, and the TCRdb table lists in-frame clones only, not all of them. Of roughly 330,000 clones in the sample, 75% to 90% are singletons; the top ten hold about 1.2%. Germline V lookup: CDR1 SGHVS, CDR2 FNYEAQ. The V end was cut by 8 bases, the J end by 3 bases, with 8 bases between. The CDR3 loop spans 12 amino acids. The chain combines TRBV7-6 with TRBJ1-3; possible D gene TRBD1, 6 bases. The clonotype comes from a woman aged 30 to 39 in good health and CMV-seropositive. The sample was PBMCs. The CDR3, as DNA: TGTGCCAGCGGGGGGCTTGGAAACACCATATATTTT. The encoded protein is CASGGLGNTIYF.